Below are 12 T cell receptor beta chains sequenced from a single sample in a study of neurological immune-mediated disorders. Described time point: technical triplicate 1. TCRdb used MiXCR to reprocess the 5' RACE reads, holding one entry per CDR3 protein. Here the sample spans roughly 38,000 distinct CDR3 sequences, 11% being singletons. Sequenced material: PBMCs. The receptors stem from a man between 60 and 75 years old with HTLV-1-associated myelopathy (HAM/TSP).

This clonotype appeared a few times. The CDR3 reads CSARGPGASPLHF. CDR3 DNA: TGCAGTGCTAGAGGCCCGGGGGCTTCACCCCTCCACTTT. This chain uses TRBV20-1 with TRBJ1-6; D perhaps matches TRBD1 (6 bases). Germline CDR1 reads DFQATT; CDR2 reads SNEGSKA (reference sequence). V lost 1 base and J lost 9, with 10 bases in between. This CDR3 region has 13 residues.

The gene calls are TRBV7-8 and TRBJ2-3; possible D gene TRBD2, 6 bases. There are 15 residues in the CDR3. Germline V lookup: CDR1 SGHVS, CDR2 FQNEAQ. Trimming cost V 5 bases and J 4 bases, with 16 bases left between them. Here the CDR3 reads CASSPIRTMADTQYF. The CDR3 DNA follows: TGTGCCAGCAGCCCCATCAGGACTATGGCAGATACGCAGTATTTT.

This clonotype was counted at least ten times. The rearrangement uses TRBV19 and TRBJ2-7; 9 nucleotides align to TRBD1. The V gene end was trimmed by 6 bases and the J gene end by 7 bases; junction bases not matched to a gene: 10. CDR3 length: 14 residues. CDR1 and CDR2 from the germline V gene are LNHDA and SQIVND (reference sequence). This chain's CDR3 is CASRELGQGTEQYF. The CDR3 DNA is TGTGCCAGTAGGGAGCTGGGACAGGGCACTGAGCAGTACTTC.

This clonotype was picked up many times. This sequence joins TRBV5-1 and TRBJ2-7; 12 bases agree with TRBD1. With V trimmed by 4 bases and J by 7 bases, 9 bases remained unmatched. The CDR3 extends over 15 amino acids. CDR1 and CDR2 (germline): SGHRS, YFSETQ. The CDR3 protein is CASSATGTGGWEQYF. CDR3 sequence (DNA): TGCGCCAGCAGCGCAACCGGGACAGGGGGCTGGGAGCAGTACTTC.

Points on this clonotype: A read error is possible here, since a much larger clone lies one base away. The chain links TRBV12-3 or TRBV12-4 to TRBJ1-4; D unclear. This CDR3 comprises 15 residues. The CDR3, as DNA: TGTGCCAGCAGTTTAGGAACCAGCTTTAATGAAAAACCGTTTTTT. Translation: CASSLGTSFNEKPFF.

At least ten counts were recorded for this clonotype. The chain has TRBV5-1 and TRBJ2-7; 10 nucleotides agree with TRBD1. Per germline, CDR1 SGHRS and CDR2 YFSETQ. This CDR3 region has 17 residues. The ends lost 4 bases at V and 4 bases at J; junction bases unmatched: 14. CDR3 in amino acids: CASSPQGPGQGRYEQYF. The CDR3 DNA follows: TGCGCCAGCAGCCCACAGGGGCCGGGACAGGGGCGGTACGAGCAGTACTTC.

This clonotype has at least ten counts. The rearrangement joins TRBV30 to TRBJ1-1; the match to TRBD1 covers 7 bases. The V segment lost 4 bases and the J segment 3 bases; nucleotides outside the gene matches: 5. Germline loops: CDR1 GTSNPN, CDR2 SVGIG (reference sequence). The CDR3 contains 13 residues. The CDR3 DNA sequence: TGTGCCTGGAAAGGGGGCAGTTACACTGAAGCTTTCTTT. As protein: CAWKGGSYTEAFF.

This clonotype was found many times. The V call is TRBV20-1, the J call TRBJ2-1; D unresolved. The CDR3 totals 14 residues. The germline V gene encodes CDR1 DFQATT and CDR2 SNEGSKA (reference sequence). Between the trimmed V and J ends, which lost 5 bases and 0 bases, there was a span of 11 bases. CDR3 amino acids: CSAATYSSYNEQFF. The CDR3 nucleotides are TGCAGTGCTGCGACATATAGCTCCTACAATGAGCAGTTCTTC.

This clonotype was recorded many times. This sequence joins TRBV12-3 or TRBV12-4 and TRBJ1-5, with D tentatively TRBD1 (5 bases). V was pared by 3 bases and J by 7 bases, with 13 bases between. This CDR3 contains 14 residues. The CDR3 bases are TGTGCCAGCAGTTTGAAAGGGACGGGGCAGCCCCAGCATTTT. Its translation is CASSLKGTGQPQHF.

In its sample, this clonotype was seen many times. This chain joins TRBV2 and TRBJ1-1; D is possibly TRBD1 (5 bases). This CDR3 contains 15 residues. Germline V gene data show CDR1 as SNHLY and CDR2 as FYNNEI. V was pared by 7 bases and J by 5 bases, with 20 bases between. The CDR3 loop reads CASKSSPVSGTEAFF. The CDR3 DNA follows: TGTGCCAGCAAATCATCACCGGTCTCAGGGACTGAAGCTTTCTTT.

At least ten counts were recorded for this clonotype. The V and J genes are TRBV19 and TRBJ1-6; possibly TRBD1 for D (6 bases). Between the trimmed V and J ends, which lost 6 bases and 7 bases, there was a span of 10 bases. Germline-derived CDR1 and CDR2 are LNHDA and SQIVND (reference sequence). CDR3 length: 13 amino acids. This CDR3 is CASSTTGNSPLHF. CDR3 nucleotides: TGTGCCAGTAGCACGACAGGCAATTCACCCCTCCACTTT.

This clonotype was found many times. This may come from a read error, since a much larger clone is one base off. The rearrangement uses TRBV20-1 and TRBJ2-3; TRBD2 is a possible D gene (5 bases). The CDR3 loop spans 15 amino acids. Per the germline V gene, CDR1 is DFQATT and CDR2 is SNEGSKA (reference sequence). Trimming removed 6 bases at V and 1 base at J, with 17 bases between. CDR3 sequence: CSASMRATGTDTQYF. The CDR3, as DNA: TGCAGTGCCTCAATGAGGGCGACTGGCACAGATACGCAGTATTTT.